This TCR beta chain derives from a study of blood T cell repertoires in COVID-19 (dated by TCRdb to about 2020). Background on the whole study: Collaborator samples came from the United States, Italy and Spain and covered acute and convalescent phases of COVID-19. The repertoires were released in a freely available public database meant as a resource for research on the immune response to SARS-CoV-2. The material from the prospective study consisted of cDNA or gDNA derived from T cells, B-cell-depleted T cells, or PBMCs. Samples were obtained from the ongoing ImmuneRACE study (first 160 participants) and from over 1,000 subjects provided by 6 global collaborators. Deeply sampled blood TCRbeta repertoires from subjects exposed to, actively infected with, or recovered from COVID-19 were included in the dataset. A de-identified subject ID, COVID-19 status, age in years and sex were almost always included in the sample metadata. Where HLA class I and class II types were available, the types were taken from metadata supplied by the sample provider, not from assay-based typing. The research as a whole found: How much clinical and demographic metadata was included differed by source and by participant, and the metadata was provided uncurated.

In regard to this clone: Its antigen is unknown. No quality values exist for individual bases; no much larger clone is one base distant.

The immunoSEQ Assay, a bias-controlled multiplex PCR, was used to amplify TCRbeta CDR3 regions from genomic DNA. Per the source publication's procedure: The number of nucleated cells in each sample was estimated by amplification of reference gene primers within the assay. Sequence reads were collapsed and filtered to measure the absolute abundance of every unique TCRbeta CDR3 rearrangement. For each sample, productive Simpson clonality was calculated as the square root of Simpson's diversity index over productive rearrangements. TCRdb holds this immuneACCESS table with in-frame rearrangements only. Some clones are missing; in checked studies, unresolved V genes explain under half, and the rest has no known cause. V and J calls and clone size are those listed in that table; D and trimming were worked out from the DNA. For this sample the table gives about 140,000 clones, of which 76% were detected only once. The ten largest clones represent less than 5.5% of the sample.

Sequences LNHDA (CDR1) and SQIVND (CDR2) are obtained from the germline V gene (reference sequence). Trimming at the junction amounts to 6 bases on V and 0 bases on J, and the germline ends lie 12 bases apart. Including the terminal cysteine and phenylalanine, the CDR3 comprises 14 residues. The entry retains the CDR3 DNA only, 42 bases that are in frame from base 1. Each collaborating institution followed its own protocols to collect whole blood in K2EDTA tubes. Collaborator samples were shipped for TCRbeta analysis as frozen whole blood, isolated PBMCs, or DNA extracted from either sample type. The sample consisted of peripheral blood. This clonotype originated in a man aged 55 to 69 with acute or convalescent COVID-19. The rearrangement joined TRBV19 to TRBJ2-7, with the D gene call left open. The base sequence is TGTGCCAGTAGGGGCTACCCAAGCTCCTACGAGCAGTACTTC. Its protein product is CASRGYPSSYEQYF.